These 22 T cell receptor beta chains were sequenced from one sample in a study of technical replicates of blood from several donors. Data came from immunoSEQ multiplex PCR; TCRdb stores just in-frame clones and leaves some out. The sample yields 75,000 to 100,000 clones, roughly 94% seen once. Sequencing input: T cells isolated from PBMCs. All receptors derive from a human donor in good health.

V usage is TRBV27 and J usage is TRBJ1-2, with D maybe TRBD1 (6 bases). Trimming left V 5 bases short and J 13 bases short, with 17 bases between. The CDR3 sequence is 12 residues long. The V gene's germline CDR1 is MNHEY and CDR2 SMNVEV (reference sequence). For the CDR3, the DNA is TGTGCCAGCAGTACCGGTGCAGGGGACGCCACCTTC. Its protein product is CASSTGAGDATF.

The chain joins TRBV27 to TRBJ1-1; tentative D call: TRBD1 (5 bases). The CDR3 runs to 15 residues. V gave up 0 bases and J gave up 5 bases, with 13 bases separating them. The germline V gene has CDR1 MNHEY and CDR2 SMNVEV (reference sequence). The CDR3 nucleotides read TGTGCCAGCAGTTTATCCTCGACAGTACTGACTGAAGCTTTCTTT. This sequence encodes CASSLSSTVLTEAFF.

This sequence joins TRBV9 and TRBJ2-5; D possibly corresponds to TRBD2 (5 bases). V lost 4 bases and J 5 bases, leaving 15 bases between the germline ends. Germline assignment: CDR1 SGDLS and CDR2 YYNGEE. This CDR3 contains 14 residues. The DNA for the CDR3 is TGTGCCAGCAGCCTAAGAGGGAGAGGGGAGACCCAGTACTTC. Protein sequence: CASSLRGRGETQYF.

The chain has TRBV7-6 and TRBJ2-3; TRBD2 matches 7 bases. The CDR3 covers 17 residues. The germline V gene has CDR1 SGHVS and CDR2 FNYEAQ. With V trimmed by 2 bases and J by 4 bases, 12 bases remained unmatched. The CDR3 DNA reads TGTGCCAGCAGCTTACGGGGGAGCGGGAAGAGCGCAGATACGCAGTATTTT. This codes for CASSLRGSGKSADTQYF.

The CDR3 nucleotides read TGTGCCAGCAGTGAAAACAGGGGAAGCACTGAAGCTTTCTTT. As protein: CASSENRGSTEAFF. V and J are TRBV6-1 and TRBJ1-1, with 7 bases lining up with TRBD1. CDR1 is MNHNS and CDR2 is SASEGT in the germline V gene. CDR3 size: 14 residues. The junction had 4 bases not matched to a gene; V was cut back by 2 bases and J by 4 bases.

This chain connects TRBV4-1 to TRBJ2-7; 7 bases align to TRBD1. J gave up 1 base and V 10 bases, and 10 bases lay outside the gene matches. The CDR3 consists of 14 residues. Per germline, CDR1 MGHRA and CDR2 YSYEKL. CDR3 in DNA: TGCGCCACCGGTACCGGGACAGAATCCTACGAGCAGTACTTC. It translates to CATGTGTESYEQYF.

The count of this clone is one. This chain links TRBV18 with TRBJ1-1; D is undetermined. CDR1 and CDR2 from the germline V gene are KGHSH and LQKENI. The CDR3 has 13 amino acids. Deletions cut 3 bases from V and 2 bases from J, with 7 bases between. DNA of the CDR3: TGTGCCAGCTCACCTGTATATAACACTGAAGCTTTCTTT. Translated: CASSPVYNTEAFF. The complete variable domain, with remaining parts taken from reference TRBV18 and TRBJ1-1, reads NAGVMQNPRHLVRRRGQEARLRCSPMKGHSHVYWYRQLPEEGLKFMVYLQKENIIDESGMPKERFSAEFPKEGPSILRIQQVVRGDSAAYFCASSPVYNTEAFFGQGTRLTVV.

The chain employs TRBV4-2 and TRBJ2-2; a possible D gene is TRBD1 (5 bases). V was clipped by 4 bases and J by 0 bases, with 12 bases between them. The germline V gene has CDR1 LGHNA and CDR2 YNFKEQ. The CDR3 covers 16 residues. CDR3 nucleotide sequence: TGTGCCAGCAGCCCAAGGGCAGGGACGAACACCGGGGAGCTGTTTTTT. Translation: CASSPRAGTNTGELFF.

The V call is TRBV9, the J call TRBJ1-2; tentatively, D is TRBD1 (5 bases). V was cut by 3 bases and J by 8 bases, with 8 bases left in between. This CDR3 spans 11 amino acids. Germline V gene data show CDR1 as SGDLS and CDR2 as YYNGEE. CDR3 sequence: CASSDGGGYTF. DNA of the CDR3: TGTGCCAGCAGCGATGGGGGGGGCTACACCTTC.

V and J are TRBV25-1 and TRBJ2-6, with TRBD1 as a possible D gene (6 bases). Per the germline V gene, CDR1 is MGHDK and CDR2 is SYGVNS. V lost 2 bases to trimming and J lost 3 bases, with 8 bases between them. The CDR3 sequence is 15 residues long. CDR3 region: CASSEAGVGANVLTF. CDR3 DNA sequence: TGTGCCAGCAGTGAAGCAGGGGTTGGGGCCAACGTCCTGACTTTC.

The chain recombines TRBV6-1 with TRBJ1-2; maybe TRBD1 (6 bases). The CDR3 totals 13 residues. Trimming took off 8 bases at V and 4 bases at J, with 14 bases between the two ends. Looked up from germline, CDR1 is MNHNS and CDR2 is SASEGT. Here the CDR3 DNA reads TGTGCCAGCGAGGGGGTTACAAGCTATGGCTACACCTTC. Its protein is CASEGVTSYGYTF.

A few counts support this clone. The rearrangement links TRBV6-5 to TRBJ1-1; 7 positions match TRBD1. CDR3 length: 13 amino acids. J was trimmed by 7 bases and V by 2 bases; bases with no gene match: 4. In germline, CDR1 is MNHEY, CDR2 SVGAGI. The CDR3 loop reads CASSYETGNEAFF. CDR3 nucleotides: TGTGCCAGCAGTTACGAGACAGGGAATGAAGCTTTCTTT.

The rearrangement links TRBV25-1 to TRBJ2-5, with D possibly being TRBD1 (5 bases). Germline V gives CDR1 MGHDK, CDR2 SYGVNS. V dropped 9 bases and J dropped 2 bases, with 16 bases sitting between them. This CDR3 is built from 14 residues. The CDR3 protein is CASSKGLGQETQYF. For the CDR3, the DNA is TGTGCCAGTTCTAAGGGGTTAGGACAAGAGACCCAGTACTTC.

The chain carries TRBV30 and TRBJ1-4; 11 bases match TRBD1. V dropped 1 base and J dropped 10; count of bases not matched to a gene: 2. Looked up from germline, CDR1 is GTSNPN and CDR2 is SVGIG (reference sequence). This CDR3 has 13 residues. The CDR3 region has the DNA TGTGCCTGGAGTGCGGGGACAGGGGGAAAACTGTTTTTT. Its protein product is CAWSAGTGGKLFF.

The chain carries TRBV27 and TRBJ2-7; 10 positions agree with TRBD1. The CDR3 is 16 residues long. Trimming removed 5 bases from V and 5 bases from J; junction bases left unmatched: 12. Germline V gene sequence: CDR1 MNHEY, CDR2 SMNVEV (reference sequence). The CDR3 DNA reads TGTGCCAGCAGTCTGAGAGGGGACAGGGGTCCCAACGAGCAGTACTTC. Its protein is CASSLRGDRGPNEQYF.

This clone was seen a single time. The chain links TRBV11-2 to TRBJ2-1, with TRBD2 identical over 11 bases. Germline CDR1 SGHAT, CDR2 FQNNGV. CDR3 length: 13 residues. V lost 5 bases, J lost 10 bases, and 4 bases stayed unmatched. The CDR3 coding sequence is TGTGCCAGCAGCCTGGGGACTAGCGGAGAGCAGTTCTTC. Protein: CASSLGTSGEQFF.

V is TRBV11-2 and J is TRBJ2-7, with TRBD1 matching 11 bases. The junction had 5 bases not matched to a gene; V was cut back by 6 bases and J by 1 base. CDR1 is SGHAT, CDR2 FQNNGV, per germline. The CDR3 consists of 15 residues. Here the CDR3 DNA reads TGTGCCAGCAGTTTCGGGACAGGGGGATCCTACGAGCAGTACTTC. Amino acid sequence: CASSFGTGGSYEQYF. The complete variable domain, with remaining parts taken from reference TRBV11-2 and TRBJ2-7, reads EAGVAQSPRYKIIEKRQSVAFWCNPISGHATLYWYQQILGQGPKLLIQFQNNGVVDDSQLPKDRFSAERLKGVDSTLKIQPAKLEDSAVYLCASSFGTGGSYEQYFGPGTRLTVT.

The count of this clone is one. The V call is TRBV5-8, the J call TRBJ2-3; the match to TRBD2 covers 14 bases. V shed 3 bases and J 4 bases; nucleotides not matched to a gene: 7. The length of the CDR3 is 17 residues. The germline V gene encodes CDR1 SGHTS and CDR2 YDEGEE. CDR3 nucleotides: TGTGCCAGCAGCTCCCTGGGACTAGCGGGAGTTTCAGATACGCAGTATTTT. It codes for CASSSLGLAGVSDTQYF.

V and J are TRBV23-1 and TRBJ2-7, with TRBD1 matching over 7 bases. TRBV23-1 is treated as an ORF (open reading frame) with a function not yet certain. J lost 6 bases, V lost 6 bases, and 14 bases had no gene match. CDR3 length: 15 amino acids. As DNA, the CDR3 is TGCGCCAGCAGCCCTATCCAGGGGGTCGCGGGCGAGCAGTACTTC. Amino acids: CASSPIQGVAGEQYF.

This chain links TRBV5-1 with TRBJ2-1; 7 nucleotides align to TRBD1. Trimming cost V 3 bases and J 10 bases; bases outside gene matches: 16. The CDR3 has 16 residues. The germline V gene encodes CDR1 SGHRS and CDR2 YFSETQ. The CDR3 is CASSSKYEKGALEQFF. The CDR3 bases are TGCGCCAGCAGCTCTAAATACGAAAAGGGGGCATTGGAGCAGTTCTTC.

J is TRBJ2-3 and V is TRBV7-9, with 7 bases that match TRBD1. Germline-derived CDR1 and CDR2 are SEHNR and FQNEAQ (reference sequence). The CDR3 length is 14 residues. The V segment lost 2 bases and the J segment 4 bases; nucleotides outside the gene matches: 3. The CDR3 is CASSLLQGSDTQYF. The DNA for the CDR3 is TGTGCCAGCAGCTTATTACAGGGGTCAGATACGCAGTATTTT.

This chain links TRBV6-5 with TRBJ2-1; TRBD2 matches 7 bases. The CDR3 extends over 15 amino acids. Germline V gene lookup returns CDR1 MNHEY and CDR2 SVGAGI. The J segment lost 8 bases and the V segment lost 6 bases, leaving 13 bases of the junction unmatched. The CDR3 nucleotides are TGTGCCAGCAGCTGGGGGGGGTTTAAAATGGATGAGCAGTTCTTC. Its protein is CASSWGGFKMDEQFF.